A single sample is the source of the 30 T cell receptor beta chains below, sequenced in a study of cytomegalovirus exposure and HLA in healthy donors. In the PCR, 60 Vbeta and 13 Jbeta primers were used. The protocol was immunoSEQ multiplex PCR, while the TCRdb copy is restricted to in-frame clones and leaves out a portion. The data show about 120,000 clones, roughly 69% seen once. Material for sequencing was PBMCs. These receptors all come from a woman aged 40 to 50 in good health and CMV-seropositive.

This clone was counted only a few times. This chain connects TRBV15 to TRBJ2-1, with D unresolved. The CDR3 covers 13 residues. V lost 0 bases and J 6 bases, leaving 6 bases between the germline ends. Germline loops: CDR1 LNHNV, CDR2 YYDKDF (reference sequence). The chain's CDR3 is CATSRDPGNEQFF. DNA of the CDR3: TGTGCCACCAGCAGAGATCCGGGCAATGAGCAGTTCTTC.

This chain joins TRBV6-5 and TRBJ2-3; TRBD2 might be the D (5 bases). V lost 0 bases and J 3 bases, leaving 13 bases between the germline ends. Germline V gene lookup returns CDR1 MNHEY and CDR2 SVGAGI. This CDR3 has 16 residues. For the CDR3, the DNA is TGTGCCAGCAGTTACTCGGATACGGGCGGGACAGATACGCAGTATTTT. Encoded protein: CASSYSDTGGTDTQYF.

The V and J genes are TRBV4-3 and TRBJ2-7; a possible D gene is TRBD2 (6 bases). Germline V CDR1 and CDR2: LGHNA, YSLEER. V shed 4 bases and J shed 3 bases, with 16 bases lying between them. The CDR3 is 15 amino acids. In nucleotides, the CDR3 is TGCGCCAGCAGCCTCTTTGGGGCGGGAAGCTACGAGCAGTACTTC. Encoded protein: CASSLFGAGSYEQYF.

V gene TRBV2 combines with J gene TRBJ1-1, with TRBD1 matching 11 bases. The trim removed 10 bases at V and 9 bases at J, leaving 10 bases unmatched. The CDR3 totals 13 residues. Germline CDR1 and CDR2: SNHLY and FYNNEI. This CDR3 reads CATGEGQGAKAFF. The CDR3 coding sequence is TGTGCCACCGGGGAAGGACAGGGGGCCAAAGCTTTCTTT.

The CDR3 region has the DNA TGCGCCAGCAGCCAAGTCAGGGGGTTCTACGAGCAGTACTTC. Encoded protein: CASSQVRGFYEQYF. The chain joins TRBV4-3 to TRBJ2-7, with 7 nucleotides matching TRBD1. The CDR3 has 14 amino acids. Germline values: CDR1 LGHNA, CDR2 YSLEER. J lost 3 bases, V lost 1 base, and 3 bases had no gene match.

V gene TRBV5-1 combines with J gene TRBJ2-3; unclear D gene. This CDR3 has 17 residues. The germline V gene has CDR1 SGHRS and CDR2 YFSETQ. V dropped 1 base and J dropped 0 bases, with 15 bases sitting between them. In DNA form, the CDR3 reads TGCGCCAGCAGCTTGAACGCCGACATCTACAGCACAGATACGCAGTATTTT. Translation gives CASSLNADIYSTDTQYF.

The chain employs TRBV19 and TRBJ2-2, with D possibly matching TRBD1 (5 bases). Germline V gene lookup returns CDR1 LNHDA and CDR2 SQIVND (reference sequence). The CDR3 runs 16 residues. V lost 7 bases, J lost 4 bases, and 19 bases lay in between. Here the CDR3 DNA reads TGTGCCAGTACCTCCGGTGCAGGGTTACCCACCGGGGAGCTGTTTTTT. It yields the protein CASTSGAGLPTGELFF.

This sequence joins TRBV28 and TRBJ1-2; 7 nucleotides align to TRBD1. Losses at the gene ends were 5 bases for V and 8 bases for J; bases not matched to a gene: 8. The germline V gene has CDR1 MDHEN and CDR2 SYDVKM. CDR3 length equals 13 residues. Written as DNA, the CDR3 is TGTGCCAGCAGTGATGACAGGGTGAGGGGCTACACCTTC. Protein: CASSDDRVRGYTF.

This clone was picked up a small number of times. The chain employs TRBV30 and TRBJ2-7, with D tentatively TRBD2 (5 bases). Germline-derived CDR1 and CDR2 are GTSNPN and SVGIG (reference sequence). The V end lost 3 bases, the J end lost 2 bases, and 17 bases lay between the germline ends. This CDR3 spans 15 amino acids. DNA for the CDR3: TGTGCCTGGAGAGCGGATCGGAAGGGTCCCTACGAGCAGTACTTC. Translation: CAWRADRKGPYEQYF.

This chain connects TRBV11-3 to TRBJ2-2, with D possibly TRBD2 on 6 matching bases. This CDR3 contains 13 residues. Trimming took off 1 base at V and 10 bases at J, with 10 bases between the two ends. Per the germline V gene, CDR1 is SGHNT and CDR2 is YENEEA. The CDR3 reads CASSLGGEEELFF. For the CDR3, the DNA is TGTGCCAGCAGCTTAGGCGGGGAGGAGGAGCTGTTTTTT.

The V and J genes are TRBV4-2 and TRBJ2-7; D ambiguous. V lost 0 bases and J 6 bases, leaving 12 bases between the germline ends. Germline V gene data show CDR1 as LGHNA and CDR2 as YNFKEQ. This CDR3 has 14 residues. In nucleotides, the CDR3 is TGTGCCAGCAGCCAAGACTGGTGGTGGAGCGAGCAGTACTTC. Its translation: CASSQDWWWSEQYF.

This clone was observed a single time. The J gene is TRBJ2-3, the V gene TRBV4-1; D remains ambiguous. V was shortened by 4 bases and J by 3 bases, with 14 bases between the two germline ends. Germline V CDR1 and CDR2: MGHRA, YSYEKL. CDR3 length equals 15 residues. CDR3 region: CASSPAPYLTDTQYF. In DNA, the CDR3 is TGCGCCAGCAGCCCAGCGCCGTATTTAACAGATACGCAGTATTTT.

The chain joins TRBV5-1 to TRBJ2-7, with 8 bases matching TRBD2. Germline lookup yields CDR1 SGHRS and CDR2 YFSETQ. The CDR3 consists of 14 residues. V lost 6 bases to trimming and J lost 1 base; unmatched junction nucleotides: 6. The DNA of the CDR3 is TGCGCCAGCACGAGCGGGAGTACGTCCTACGAGCAGTACTTC. As protein: CASTSGSTSYEQYF.

The chain links TRBV9 to TRBJ1-2, with D unresolved. Germline V gene sequence: CDR1 SGDLS, CDR2 YYNGEE. The CDR3 is 14 amino acids. V dropped 0 bases and J dropped 4 bases, with 10 bases sitting between them. The CDR3 reads CASSVGLTGYGYTF. The CDR3 DNA reads TGTGCCAGCAGCGTAGGGCTGACGGGCTATGGCTACACCTTC.

Points on this clone: Other DNA sequences in this specimen translate into the identical CDR3. The chain is built from TRBV15 and TRBJ1-4; the match to TRBD1 covers 7 bases. CDR1 is LNHNV, CDR2 YYDKDF, per germline (reference sequence). This CDR3 is 15 amino acids long. The V gene end was trimmed by 0 bases and the J gene end by 7 bases; junction bases not matched to a gene: 5. The chain's CDR3 is CATSREQGGGEKLFF. CDR3 DNA sequence: TGTGCCACCAGCAGAGAGCAGGGGGGAGGTGAAAAACTGTTTTTT.

The chain carries TRBV7-8 and TRBJ1-1; 10 positions match TRBD1. CDR1 SGHVS and CDR2 FQNEAQ come from the germline V gene. This CDR3 has 16 residues. The V gene end was trimmed by 3 bases and the J gene end by 3 bases; junction bases not matched to a gene: 7. This chain's CDR3 is CASSFIRQGAYTEAFF. CDR3 coding DNA: TGTGCCAGCAGCTTCATTCGACAGGGGGCTTACACTGAAGCTTTCTTT.

The rearrangement links TRBV19 to TRBJ2-4; D might be TRBD1 (5 bases). V shed 10 bases and J shed 5 bases, with 12 bases lying between them. CDR1 is LNHDA, CDR2 SQIVND, per germline (reference sequence). The CDR3 extends over 12 amino acids. The CDR3 is CATQGIENIQYF. DNA of the CDR3: TGTGCCACTCAGGGTATCGAAAACATTCAGTACTTC.

J is TRBJ2-1 and V is TRBV2; D is undetermined. This CDR3 is 15 amino acids long. The V gene's germline CDR1 is SNHLY and CDR2 FYNNEI. The V and J ends lost 1 base and 2 bases respectively, with 9 bases between them. The CDR3 nucleotides read TGTGCCAGCAGTGAAGAGATTACAACCTACAATGAGCAGTTCTTC. Its protein product is CASSEEITTYNEQFF.

The chain employs TRBV28 and TRBJ2-7; 8 nucleotides match TRBD2. CDR1 and CDR2 (germline): MDHEN, SYDVKM. V lost 8 bases and J lost 3; bases outside the gene matches: 9. The CDR3 length is 14 residues. The CDR3 reads CASQGLGENYEQYF. CDR3 coding DNA: TGTGCCAGCCAGGGACTAGGGGAAAACTACGAGCAGTACTTC.

This clone was counted between two and nine times. The chain combines TRBV14 with TRBJ2-5; 7 nucleotides align to TRBD1. Matching the DNA end better, TRBJ2-7 makes the J call doubtful. The CDR3 loop spans 16 amino acids. Germline CDR1 SGHDN, CDR2 FVKESK. Here the CDR3 reads CASSPSPWDSSYEQYF. CDR3 DNA: TGTGCCAGCAGCCCGAGTCCGTGGGACAGCTCCTACGAGCAGTACTTC.

The rearrangement links TRBV29-1 to TRBJ1-5, with D perhaps matching TRBD1 (5 bases). CDR1 is SQVTM, CDR2 ANQGSEA, per germline. The CDR3 has 12 residues. The V end was cut by 5 bases, the J end by 8 bases, with 13 bases between. The CDR3 nucleotides are TGCAGCGTTAAAAGGGGCTCGGAGCCCCAGCATTTT. Protein sequence: CSVKRGSEPQHF. The whole variable domain, filled in from reference TRBV29-1 and TRBJ1-5, reads SAVISQKPSRDICQRGTSLTIQCQVDSQVTMMFWYRQQPGQSLTLIATANQGSEATYESGFVIDKFPISRPNLTFSTLTVSNMSPEDSSIYLCSVKRGSEPQHFGDGTRLSIL.

The chain is built from TRBV30 and TRBJ1-3; D might be TRBD1 (6 bases). Germline CDR1 is GTSNPN and CDR2 is SVGIG (reference sequence). The V end was cut by 0 bases, the J end by 7 bases, with 13 bases between. The CDR3 runs 14 residues. The DNA of the CDR3 is TGTGCCTGGAGTGTAGGGGGAGTTCGGAACACCATATATTTT. It yields the protein CAWSVGGVRNTIYF.

The chain recombines TRBV28 with TRBJ2-3; D is uncertain. Germline-derived CDR1 and CDR2 are MDHEN and SYDVKM. This CDR3 is 16 amino acids long. V shed 1 base and J shed 0 bases, with 11 bases lying between them. CDR3 amino acids: CASSLFTQSSTDTQYF. The CDR3 DNA follows: TGTGCCAGCAGTTTATTCACCCAGTCTAGCACAGATACGCAGTATTTT.

The chain has TRBV18 and TRBJ2-1, with 12 bases lining up with TRBD2. V lost 1 base to trimming and J lost 5 bases; unmatched junction nucleotides: 6. This CDR3 is 17 amino acids long. Looked up from germline, CDR1 is KGHSH and CDR2 is LQKENI. The CDR3 here is CASSPQLSSGRDNEQFF. In nucleotides, the CDR3 is TGTGCCAGCTCACCACAATTATCTAGCGGGAGGGACAATGAGCAGTTCTTC.

The chain combines TRBV7-2 with TRBJ2-7; TRBD2 agrees at 11 bases. V lost 4 bases to trimming and J lost 3 bases; unmatched junction nucleotides: 8. Germline V lookup: CDR1 SGHTA, CDR2 FQGNSA. CDR3 length equals 16 residues. In DNA form, the CDR3 reads TGTGCCAGCAGCTCCAGCCTACTAGCGGGAGTCTACGAGCAGTACTTC. Translating gives CASSSSLLAGVYEQYF.

This clone was found a few times. The chain employs TRBV9 and TRBJ2-3, with a tentative D call TRBD2 (6 bases). The CDR3 is 16 amino acids. The germline V and J ends were trimmed by 3 bases and 6 bases, with 20 bases remaining between them. Germline lookup yields CDR1 SGDLS and CDR2 YYNGEE. The CDR3 sequence is CASSGGVLGPSDTQYF. In nucleotides, the CDR3 is TGTGCCAGCAGCGGGGGGGTTCTCGGCCCCTCCGATACGCAGTATTTT.

The chain couples TRBV29-1 to TRBJ1-4; 9 bases line up with TRBD1. CDR1 is SQVTM and CDR2 is ANQGSEA in the germline V gene. The CDR3 covers 12 residues. The CDR3 is CSDDRGDEKLFF. The CDR3, as DNA: TGCAGTGACGACAGGGGGGATGAAAAACTGTTTTTT. The full variable domain, its missing parts supplied by reference TRBV29-1 and TRBJ1-4, is SAVISQKPSRDICQRGTSLTIQCQVDSQVTMMFWYRQQPGQSLTLIATANQGSEATYESGFVIDKFPISRPNLTFSTLTVSNMSPEDSSIYLCSDDRGDEKLFFGSGTQLSVL.

This clone was seen a handful of times. The chain joins TRBV19 to TRBJ2-1, with D possibly TRBD2 on 5 matching bases. The CDR3 sequence is 14 residues long. V lost 9 bases and J 5 bases, leaving 17 bases between the germline ends. The V gene's germline CDR1 is LNHDA and CDR2 SQIVND (reference sequence). The CDR3: CASSSLAWDNEQFF. The CDR3 DNA is TGTGCCAGCTCCTCCCTAGCATGGGACAATGAGCAGTTCTTC.

In DNA, the CDR3 is TGTGCCAGCAGCGTAGGGAACGGAGGTAATCAGCCCCAGCATTTT. This gives the protein CASSVGNGGNQPQHF. This sequence joins TRBV9 and TRBJ1-5; D unclear. This CDR3 is built from 15 residues. V was clipped by 0 bases and J by 4 bases, with 11 bases between them. The V gene's germline CDR1 is SGDLS and CDR2 YYNGEE.

Only a few counts were recorded for this clone. One junction end disagrees with the germline gene, perhaps due to a read error. Here the CDR3 reads CSSSSQGRGYEQYF. The CDR3 DNA reads as TGTTCCAGCAGCTCACAGGGAAGGGGCTACGAGCAGTACTTC. The rearrangement uses TRBV7-9 and TRBJ2-7, with D possibly being TRBD1 (6 bases). Germline V gene data show CDR1 as SEHNR and CDR2 as FQNEAQ (reference sequence). This CDR3 is built from 14 residues.